The clone carrying this TCR beta chain has more than one count but fewer than ten. Its target is unknown. These data are taken from a study of T cells in localized non-small cell lung cancer. General study results and limits: Analysis by sequencing included only one tumor region, so heterogeneity remains possible. Longer overall survival was associated with a higher density of T cells in the blood.

J gave up 3 bases and V 0 bases, and 14 bases lay outside the gene matches. The germline V gene encodes CDR1 LNHNV and CDR2 YYDKDF (reference sequence). The CDR3 spans 18 residues. Assay used: immunoSEQ multiplex PCR; TCRdb lists only in-frame clones, some missing. The sample yields about 3,200 clones, around 27% seen once. This TCR was recovered from a woman aged 40 to 75 with stage I lung adenocarcinoma. The sequencing used normal lung tissue next to the tumor, collected before any cancer treatment. V usage is TRBV15 and J usage is TRBJ2-7; 7 bases line up with TRBD1. For the CDR3, the DNA is TGTGCCACCAGCAGAGATATAGGGGGCCCGGGAACCCTCTACGAGCAGTACTTC. As protein: CATSRDIGGPGTLYEQYF.